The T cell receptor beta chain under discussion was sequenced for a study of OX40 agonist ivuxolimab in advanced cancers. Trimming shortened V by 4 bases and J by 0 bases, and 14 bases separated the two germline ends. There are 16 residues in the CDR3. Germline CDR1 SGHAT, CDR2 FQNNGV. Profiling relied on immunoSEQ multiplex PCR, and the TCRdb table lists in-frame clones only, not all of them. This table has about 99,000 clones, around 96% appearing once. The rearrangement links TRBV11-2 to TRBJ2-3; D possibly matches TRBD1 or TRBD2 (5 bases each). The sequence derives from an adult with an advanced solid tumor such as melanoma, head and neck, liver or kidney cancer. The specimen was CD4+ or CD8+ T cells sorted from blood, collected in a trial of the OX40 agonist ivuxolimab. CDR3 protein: CASSSQTGGSTDTQYF. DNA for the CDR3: TGTGCCAGCAGCTCTCAGACTGGGGGTAGCACAGATACGCAGTATTTT.